This TCR beta chain was sequenced in a study of type 1 and type 2 diabetes patients. The PCR template was genomic DNA. The TCR beta CDR3 region was amplified using 30 forward and 13 reverse primers. One entry per CDR3 protein, called by TCRdb with MiXCR from the multiplex PCR reads. Of about 290,000 distinct CDR3 sequences listed, roughly 50% are singletons. Trimming cost V 1 base and J 6 bases, with 13 bases left between them. The CDR3 extends over 14 amino acids. Germline CDR1 and CDR2: SGHTA and FQGNSA. Sequencing was carried out using peripheral blood mononuclear cells (PBMCs). The origin of this receptor is a man younger than 35 with type 2 diabetes. The chain links TRBV7-2 to TRBJ2-7; maybe TRBD2 (7 bases). CDR3 residues: CASSLEGGKGEQYF. CDR3 nucleotide sequence: TGTGCCAGCAGCTTAGAGGGGGGGAAGGGCGAGCAGTACTTC.